The 5 T cell receptor beta chains listed next were all sequenced from one sample in a study of blood T cell repertoires in COVID-19. Assay: immunoSEQ multiplex PCR; the TCRdb copy retains only in-frame clones and omits some. Of roughly 150,000 clones listed, about 80% are singletons. The sequenced material came from peripheral blood. These receptors were collected from a man between 65 and 79 years old with active or convalescent COVID-19.

This sequence joins TRBV18 and TRBJ2-4; D uncertain. This CDR3 has 14 residues. Trimming pared 2 bases from V and 6 bases from J, leaving 11 bases between. Looked up from germline, CDR1 is KGHSH and CDR2 is LQKENI. This CDR3 reads CASSPTEIGNIQYF. For the CDR3, the DNA is TGTGCCAGCTCACCAACGGAGATTGGAAACATTCAGTACTTC.

The chain recombines TRBV15 with TRBJ2-2, with D possibly matching TRBD1 (5 bases). This CDR3 is built from 14 residues. Germline assignment: CDR1 LNHNV and CDR2 YYDKDF (reference sequence). Deletions cut 4 bases from V and 3 bases from J, with 9 bases between. The CDR3 DNA reads as TGTGCCACCAGCAAAGGACATTACACCGGGGAGCTGTTTTTT. This codes for CATSKGHYTGELFF.

The CDR3 sequence: CASRYRDRESAFF. The CDR3 bases are TGTGCCAGCAGATACCGGGACAGGGAATCAGCTTTCTTT. The rearrangement links TRBV6-5 to TRBJ1-1; 9 nucleotides line up with TRBD1. Trimming removed 6 bases from V and 10 bases from J; junction bases left unmatched: 9. The CDR3 contains 13 residues. The V gene's germline CDR1 is MNHEY and CDR2 SVGAGI.

This clone was seen many times. The J gene is TRBJ1-3, the V gene TRBV5-1; D may be TRBD1 (6 bases). Germline assignment: CDR1 SGHRS and CDR2 YFSETQ. This CDR3 region has 14 residues. V was shortened by 4 bases and J by 7 bases, with 15 bases between the two germline ends. For the CDR3, the DNA is TGCGCCAGCAGCCCAGGGGCCTCGCGGAACACCATATATTTT. Translated: CASSPGASRNTIYF.

This clone was observed a handful of times. The chain employs TRBV9 and TRBJ2-7; the D gene is possibly TRBD1 (5 bases). The CDR3 extends over 12 amino acids. The V gene's germline CDR1 is SGDLS and CDR2 YYNGEE. V gave up 0 bases and J gave up 4 bases, with 5 bases separating them. The CDR3 DNA is TGTGCCAGCAGCGTAGAGGGGTACGAGCAGTACTTC. Translated, it gives CASSVEGYEQYF.